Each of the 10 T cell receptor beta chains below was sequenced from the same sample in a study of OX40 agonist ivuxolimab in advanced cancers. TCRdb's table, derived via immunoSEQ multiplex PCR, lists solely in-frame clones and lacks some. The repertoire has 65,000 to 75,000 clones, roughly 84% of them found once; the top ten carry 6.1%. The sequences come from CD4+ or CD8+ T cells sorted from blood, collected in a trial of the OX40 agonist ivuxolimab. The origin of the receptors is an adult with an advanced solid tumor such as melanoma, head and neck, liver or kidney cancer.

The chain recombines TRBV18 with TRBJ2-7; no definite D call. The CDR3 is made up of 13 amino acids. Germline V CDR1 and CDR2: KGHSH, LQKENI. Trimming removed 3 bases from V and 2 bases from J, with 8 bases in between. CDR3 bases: TGTGCCAGCTCACCCCTGCGGACCTACGAGCAGTACTTC. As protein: CASSPLRTYEQYF.

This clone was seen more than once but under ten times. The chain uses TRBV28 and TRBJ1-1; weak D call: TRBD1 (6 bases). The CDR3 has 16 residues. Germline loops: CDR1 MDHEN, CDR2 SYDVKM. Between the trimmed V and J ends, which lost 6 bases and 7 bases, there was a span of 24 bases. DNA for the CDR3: TGTGCCAGCAGCTCCATGACGGACAGACCCCCCGGTGAAGCTTTCTTT. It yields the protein CASSSMTDRPPGEAFF.

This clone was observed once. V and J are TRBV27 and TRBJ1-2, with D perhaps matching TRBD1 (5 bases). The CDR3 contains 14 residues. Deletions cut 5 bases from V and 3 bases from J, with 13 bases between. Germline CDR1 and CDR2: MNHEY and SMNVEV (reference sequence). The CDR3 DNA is TGTGCCAGCAGTAAGGGGCAGTTGGACTATGGCTACACCTTC. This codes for CASSKGQLDYGYTF.

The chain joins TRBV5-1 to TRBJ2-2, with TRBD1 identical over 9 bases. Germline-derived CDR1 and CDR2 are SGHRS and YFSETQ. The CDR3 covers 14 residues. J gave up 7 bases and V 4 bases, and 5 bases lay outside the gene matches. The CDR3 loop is CASSLDRGIGELFF. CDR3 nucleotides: TGCGCCAGCAGCCTGGACAGGGGAATCGGGGAGCTGTTTTTT.

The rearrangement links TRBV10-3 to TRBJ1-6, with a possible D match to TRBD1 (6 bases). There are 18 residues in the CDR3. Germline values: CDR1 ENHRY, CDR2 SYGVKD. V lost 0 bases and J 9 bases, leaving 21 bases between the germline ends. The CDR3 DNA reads TGTGCCATCAGTGAGTCCCGGACAGCACCAACCTCAGGTTCACCCCTCCACTTT. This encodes CAISESRTAPTSGSPLHF.

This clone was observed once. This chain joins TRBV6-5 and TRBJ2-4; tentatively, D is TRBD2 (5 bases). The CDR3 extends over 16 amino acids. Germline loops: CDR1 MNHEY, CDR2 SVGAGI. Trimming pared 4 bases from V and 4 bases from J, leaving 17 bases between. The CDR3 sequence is CASSSEELSGKNIQYF. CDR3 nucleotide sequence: TGTGCCAGCAGTTCGGAAGAGCTTTCGGGGAAAAACATTCAGTACTTC.

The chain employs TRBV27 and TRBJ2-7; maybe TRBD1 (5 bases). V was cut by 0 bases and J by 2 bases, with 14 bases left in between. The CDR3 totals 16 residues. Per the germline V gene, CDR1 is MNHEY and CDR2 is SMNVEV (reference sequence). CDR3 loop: CASSLSTAGLPYEQYF. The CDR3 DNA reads TGTGCCAGCAGTTTATCGACGGCAGGGTTGCCCTACGAGCAGTACTTC.

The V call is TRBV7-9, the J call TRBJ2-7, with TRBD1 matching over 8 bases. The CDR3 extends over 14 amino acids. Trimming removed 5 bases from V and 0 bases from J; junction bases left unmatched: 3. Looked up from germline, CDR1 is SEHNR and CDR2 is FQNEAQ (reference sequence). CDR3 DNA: TGTGCCAGCAGCCTACAGGGGGTCTCCTACGAGCAGTACTTC. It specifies CASSLQGVSYEQYF.

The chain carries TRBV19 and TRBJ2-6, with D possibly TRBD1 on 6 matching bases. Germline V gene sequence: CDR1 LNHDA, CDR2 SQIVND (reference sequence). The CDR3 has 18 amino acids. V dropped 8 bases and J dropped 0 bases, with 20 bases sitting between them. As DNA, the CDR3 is TGTGCCAGTCGGTCAGTAGGACAGCCTAGCTCTGGGGCCAACGTCCTGACTTTC. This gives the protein CASRSVGQPSSGANVLTF.

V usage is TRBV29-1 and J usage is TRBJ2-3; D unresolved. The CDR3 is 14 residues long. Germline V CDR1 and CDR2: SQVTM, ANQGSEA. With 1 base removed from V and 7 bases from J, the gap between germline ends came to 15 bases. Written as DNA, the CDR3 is TGCAGCGTTGAAGGGGGAAATGGGCTGTATACGCAGTATTTT. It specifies CSVEGGNGLYTQYF.